A selection of T cell receptor beta chains follows, all from one sample in a study of blood T cell repertoires in COVID-19. Assay used: immunoSEQ multiplex PCR; TCRdb lists only in-frame clones, some missing. The table records about 200,000 clones, 75% to 85% of them present only once. Sequences were obtained from peripheral blood. These TCRs come from a woman between 35 and 50 years old with COVID-19, enrolled during active disease. Each CDR3 is given with its conserved first and last residue. A D gene is named only where the DNA matches it firmly. Not all rows give a size; the values are once, few, many and, for expanded clones, a class.

-	TRBJ2-3	once	TRBV4-2	CASSQDSLRESDTQYF	TGTGCCAGCAGCCAAGACTCCCTCCGGGAATCGGATACGCAGTATTTT
-	TRBJ2-7	-	TRBV11-3	CASSLDRGTHYEQYF	TGTGCCAGCAGCTTAGATCGCGGGACCCACTACGAGCAGTACTTC
-	TRBJ2-1	-	TRBV7-7	CASSPVRNEQFF	TGTGCCAGCAGCCCCGTTAGAAATGAGCAGTTCTTC
-	TRBJ2-1	-	TRBV11-2	CASSSTGSSYNEQFF	TGTGCCAGCAGCTCCACAGGAAGCTCCTACAATGAGCAGTTCTTC
-	TRBJ2-7	-	TRBV5-1	CASSGQLNEQYF	TGCGCCAGCAGTGGGCAGCTTAACGAGCAGTACTTC
-	TRBJ2-1	few	TRBV11-2	CASSFPPQGYNEQFF	TGTGCCAGCAGCTTCCCTCCCCAGGGCTACAATGAGCAGTTCTTC
-	TRBJ2-1	-	TRBV3-1/TRBV3-2	CASSQLPPAAYNEQFF	TGTGCCAGCAGCCAACTACCTCCAGCGGCCTACAATGAGCAGTTCTTC
TRBD1	TRBJ1-1	-	TRBV12-3/TRBV12-4	CASTFAGTGGAFF	TGTGCCAGCACCTTTGCCGGGACAGGGGGAGCTTTCTTT
TRBD1	TRBJ1-1	-	TRBV30	CAWGQGNTEAFF	TGTGCCTGGGGACAGGGGAACACTGAAGCTTTCTTT
TRBD1	TRBJ1-1	-	TRBV19	CASSSSQGVGTEAFF	TGTGCCAGTAGTTCCTCACAGGGGGTGGGGACTGAAGCTTTCTTT
-	TRBJ2-1	-	TRBV28	CASSSPGVLYNEQFF	TGTGCCAGCAGTTCTCCGGGAGTGCTCTACAATGAGCAGTTCTTC
TRBD1	TRBJ1-1	-	TRBV7-2	CASSAGTGEGVTEAFF	TGTGCCAGCAGCGCCGGGACAGGGGAGGGGGTCACTGAAGCTTTCTTT
-	TRBJ2-3	once	TRBV6-5	CASSYSRTTGTQYF	TGTGCCAGCAGTTACTCTAGAACTACCGGTACGCAGTATTTT
TRBD1	TRBJ1-3	once	TRBV7-9	CASSWDRGSGNTIYF	TGTGCCAGCAGTTGGGACAGGGGGTCCGGAAACACCATATATTTT
-	TRBJ2-3	once	TRBV10-1	CASSESGTPLDTQYF	TGCGCCAGCAGTGAGTCCGGGACACCCTTAGATACGCAGTATTTT
-	TRBJ1-2	-	TRBV12-3/TRBV12-4	CASSLSGYTF	TGTGCCAGCAGTCTTAGTGGCTACACCTTC
TRBD1	TRBJ2-1	-	TRBV7-8	CASSQWGTGNNEQFF	TGTGCCAGCAGCCAATGGGGGACAGGGAACAATGAGCAGTTCTTC
TRBD1	TRBJ2-7	-	TRBV10-3	CAIGRERSGTGKDEQYF	TGTGCCATCGGTCGAGAAAGATCCGGGACAGGGAAGGACGAGCAGTACTTC
TRBD2	TRBJ2-1	once	TRBV7-9	CASRLAGLYNEQFF	TGTGCCAGCAGACTAGCGGGATTATACAATGAGCAGTTCTTC
-	TRBJ2-6	-	TRBV10-3	CATGVQGNVLTF	TGTGCCACGGGGGTTCAAGGGAACGTCCTGACTTTC
-	TRBJ1-2	-	TRBV5-4	CASTSDRLTDYTF	TGTGCCAGCACCTCGGACAGACTTACGGACTACACCTTC
TRBD1	TRBJ1-2	-	TRBV7-8	CASSLGDREWVDGYTF	TGTGCCAGCAGCTTAGGCGACAGGGAGTGGGTGGATGGCTACACCTTC
TRBD1	TRBJ2-5	-	TRBV7-9	CASSLAQGWQETQYF	TGTGCCAGCAGCTTGGCACAGGGGTGGCAAGAGACCCAGTACTTC
-	TRBJ2-3	-	TRBV7-8	CASSLARAVGTDTQYF	TGTGCCAGCAGCTTAGCGCGGGCGGTGGGCACAGATACGCAGTATTTT
-	TRBJ2-2	-	TRBV20-1	CSATNTGELFF	TGCAGTGCCACTAACACCGGGGAGCTGTTTTTT
TRBD2	TRBJ2-7	once	TRBV28	CASSLPFGLAEFYEQYF	TGTGCCAGCAGTTTACCCTTCGGGCTAGCGGAATTCTACGAGCAGTACTTC
-	TRBJ1-2	once	TRBV18	CASSPREGDYGYTF	TGTGCCAGCTCACCGCGGGAGGGGGACTATGGCTACACCTTC
-	TRBJ2-7	-	TRBV7-9	CASSPSYEQYF	TGTGCCAGCAGCCCATCATACGAGCAGTACTTC
TRBD1	TRBJ2-2	-	TRBV5-1	CASKVLGTDTGELFF	TGCGCCAGTAAAGTTCTCGGGACAGACACCGGGGAGCTGTTTTTT
TRBD2	TRBJ2-3	-	TRBV10-2	CASSASGGTDTQYF	TGCGCCAGCAGTGCGAGCGGGGGGACAGATACGCAGTATTTT
-	TRBJ2-7	-	TRBV29-1	CSVEGPEDYEQYF	TGCAGCGTTGAAGGCCCCGAGGATTACGAGCAGTACTTC
-	TRBJ1-3	-	TRBV5-1	CASSLQVSGNTIYF	TGCGCCAGCAGCCTACAGGTCTCTGGAAACACCATATATTTT
TRBD1	TRBJ1-5	-	TRBV6-2/TRBV6-3	CASSYDRGSNQPQHF	TGTGCCAGCAGTTACGACAGGGGAAGCAATCAGCCCCAGCATTTT
-	TRBJ1-2	few	TRBV7-8	CASSFGLGANYGYTF	TGTGCCAGCAGCTTTGGTTTGGGAGCTAACTATGGCTACACCTTC
-	TRBJ1-1	-	TRBV9	CASSVARDTEAFF	TGTGCCAGCAGCGTAGCCCGGGACACTGAAGCTTTCTTT
TRBD2	TRBJ2-2	few	TRBV7-2	CASSISGASGTGELFF	TGTGCCAGCAGCATTAGCGGGGCTTCGGGCACCGGGGAGCTGTTTTTT
-	TRBJ1-6	-	TRBV9	CASTSGGAYNSPLHF	TGTGCCAGCACCTCCGGGGGAGCCTATAATTCACCCCTCCACTTT
TRBD2	TRBJ2-3	-	TRBV5-1	CASGIAGADDTQYF	TGCGCCAGCGGGATAGCGGGGGCTGATGATACGCAGTATTTT
TRBD2	TRBJ2-5	-	TRBV4-2	CASSPGTSGEETQYF	TGTGCCAGCAGCCCCGGGACTAGCGGGGAAGAGACCCAGTACTTC
-	TRBJ2-5	-	TRBV30	CAWSVAETQYF	TGTGCCTGGAGTGTAGCAGAGACCCAGTACTTC
-	TRBJ1-2	-	TRBV3-1/TRBV3-2	CASSYSEYYGYTF	TGTGCCAGCAGCTATTCCGAGTACTATGGCTACACCTTC
TRBD2	TRBJ2-1	-	TRBV4-1	CASSPLGGSGSIYEQFF	TGCGCCAGCAGCCCCCTTGGGGGTAGCGGGAGTATTTATGAGCAGTTCTTC
-	TRBJ1-1	-	TRBV11-2	CASSLVGRGTEAFF	TGTGCCAGCAGCTTAGTGGGAAGAGGGACTGAAGCTTTCTTT
-	TRBJ2-5	-	TRBV27	CASSLAAREGETQYF	TGTGCCAGCAGTTTGGCCGCCAGGGAAGGGGAGACCCAGTACTTC
-	TRBJ1-2	once	TRBV2	CASSEWGRGGNYGYTF	TGTGCCAGCAGTGAATGGGGCAGGGGCGGGAACTATGGCTACACCTTC
TRBD1	TRBJ1-3	-	TRBV9	CASSGTGGLPGALYF	TGTGCCAGCAGCGGAACAGGGGGCCTACCGGGTGCATTATATTTT
-	TRBJ2-2	many	TRBV9	CASSVQGTPGELFF	TGTGCCAGCAGCGTACAGGGCACCCCCGGGGAGCTGTTTTTT
-	TRBJ1-1	-	TRBV25-1	CASRWESFTEAFF	TGTGCCAGCAGGTGGGAGTCGTTCACTGAAGCTTTCTTT
-	TRBJ1-2	-	TRBV18	CASTAGGDYGYTF	TGTGCCAGCACGGCGGGGGGCGACTATGGCTACACCTTC
TRBD2	TRBJ2-1	-	TRBV19	CASSIVQRGGENEQFF	TGTGCCAGTAGTATAGTTCAGCGGGGGGGCGAGAATGAGCAGTTCTTC
-	TRBJ2-7	-	TRBV27	CASSLGTTYEQYF	TGTGCCAGCAGTTTAGGCACCACCTACGAGCAGTACTTC
TRBD2	TRBJ2-7	-	TRBV7-2	CASSLVGTSGRRNEQYF	TGTGCCAGCAGCTTAGTTGGGACTAGCGGGAGGAGGAACGAGCAGTACTTC